This T cell receptor (beta chain) was identified during a study of radiotherapy plus CTLA-4 blockade in lung cancer. Study-wide findings and caveats: Researchers report tumor-derived TCR clones expanding in blood after radiotherapy plus ipilimumab. Together with interferon-beta, which increased in serum after radiation, early dynamic changes in blood T cell clones were reportedly the best predictors of response.

This table comes from immunoSEQ multiplex PCR, and its TCRdb copy is limited to in-frame clones, with some not included. The sample includes roughly 110,000 clones, roughly 84% of them seen just once. Comments on this clone: Its antigen is unidentified.

The CDR3 is made up of 14 amino acids. V was shortened by 1 base and J by 5 bases, with 11 bases between the two germline ends. Germline V CDR1 and CDR2: SNHLY, FYNNEI. Those with chemo-refractory metastatic non-small-cell lung cancer were treated with focal radiation combined with CTLA-4 blockade using ipilimumab. The V call is TRBV2, the J call TRBJ1-1, with a weak D call TRBD1 (6 bases). This TCR was recovered from a human donor with non-small cell lung cancer that progressed on radiotherapy plus ipilimumab. Some clones in this sample may be carry-over from other donors' samples. This specimen consisted of peripheral blood, obtained from a patient treated with radiotherapy plus ipilimumab. CDR3 in DNA: TGTGCCAGCAGTGAAGGGACAGCTTGGACTGAAGCTTTCTTT. Translated: CASSEGTAWTEAFF. Filled out from reference TRBV2 and TRBJ1-1, the complete variable domain reads EPEVTQTPSHQVTQMGQEVILRCVPISNHLYFYWYRQILGQKVEFLVSFYNNEISEKSEIFDDQFSVERPDGSNFTLKIRSTKLEDSAMYFCASSEGTAWTEAFFGQGTRLTVV.